This is a list of T cell receptor beta chains from one sample in a study of cytomegalovirus exposure and HLA in healthy donors. Data came from immunoSEQ multiplex PCR; TCRdb stores just in-frame clones and leaves some out. The sample includes 130,000 to 150,000 clones, roughly 80% of them seen just once. Sequencing was done on a sample of PBMCs. These receptors were obtained from a woman in her 50s in good health and CMV-seronegative. Each CDR3 is given with its conserved first and last residue. Each record gives: J gene, D gene, clone size, V gene, CDR3 protein, CDR3 DNA. A D gene is named only where the DNA matches it firmly. Only some rows state a clone size, as once, few, many or a class for expanded clones.

TRBJ2-2,-,-,TRBV7-9,CASSLDGIPTKKLFF,TGTGCCAGCAGCTTAGACGGGATCCCCACAAAAAAGCTGTTTTTT
TRBJ2-7,TRBD1,-,TRBV7-9,CASSPIGQGYEQYF,TGTGCCAGCAGCCCCATTGGACAGGGGTACGAGCAGTACTTC
TRBJ2-3,-,-,TRBV5-1,CASSLEPGEGADTQYF,TGCGCCAGCAGCTTGGAACCAGGGGAGGGTGCAGATACGCAGTATTTT
TRBJ2-1,TRBD1,few,TRBV11-2,CASSYNWDSKRNEQFF,TGTGCCAGCAGTTACAACTGGGACAGCAAGAGGAATGAGCAGTTCTTC
TRBJ2-5,-,-,TRBV4-1,CASSQEGGGPLETQYF,TGCGCCAGCAGCCAAGAAGGGGGGGGGCCCTTAGAGACCCAGTACTTC
TRBJ2-1,TRBD2,-,TRBV7-6,CASSPRTSGGAIYNEQFF,TGTGCCAGCAGCCCCCGGACTAGCGGGGGAGCCATCTACAATGAGCAGTTCTTC
TRBJ1-4,-,-,TRBV5-6,CASSGPSRAANEKLFF,TGTGCCAGCAGCGGACCCTCGAGGGCGGCTAATGAAAAACTGTTTTTT
TRBJ2-3,-,-,TRBV27,CASSYDFTDTQYF,TGTGCCAGCAGCTACGACTTTACAGATACGCAGTATTTT
TRBJ1-1,-,-,TRBV19,CASRPHTDSSNTEAFF,TGTGCCAGTAGACCCCATACAGACAGCTCGAACACTGAAGCTTTCTTT
TRBJ1-1,-,-,TRBV7-6,CASSTPMNTEAFF,TGTGCCAGCTCGACACCTATGAACACTGAAGCTTTCTTT
TRBJ2-5,-,-,TRBV28,CASSLPQTKETQYF,TGTGCCAGCAGTTTACCTCAGACTAAAGAGACCCAGTACTTC
TRBJ1-1,TRBD1,-,TRBV25-1,CASSEYGTGLSEAFF,TGTGCCAGCAGTGAATATGGGACAGGTCTATCTGAAGCTTTCTTT
TRBJ2-7,TRBD1,-,TRBV9,CASSPGTGGFYEQYF,TGTGCCAGCAGCCCGGGGACAGGGGGCTTTTACGAGCAGTACTTC
TRBJ2-6,-,-,TRBV7-2,CASSPPLGAGANVLTF,TGTGCCAGCAGCCCCCCCCTCGGGGCTGGGGCCAACGTCCTGACTTTC
TRBJ2-5,-,few,TRBV13,CASSPQGGETQYF,TGTGCCAGCAGCCCGCAGGGAGGAGAGACCCAGTACTTC
TRBJ1-1,-,-,TRBV6-5,CASSYVKNTEAFF,TGTGCCAGCAGCTATGTTAAGAACACTGAAGCTTTCTTT
TRBJ1-4,TRBD1,few,TRBV2,CASSGDRVTTTNEKLFF,TGTGCCAGCAGCGGTGACAGGGTTACGACAACTAATGAAAAACTGTTTTTT
TRBJ2-4,-,-,TRBV6-1,CASKDSHLAKNIQYF,TGTGCCAGCAAGGACAGCCATCTAGCCAAAAACATTCAGTACTTC
TRBJ2-5,-,-,TRBV6-6,CASSSTVETQYF,TGTGCCAGCAGTTCCACTGTCGAGACCCAGTACTTC
TRBJ2-2,-,-,TRBV11-2,CASSTALSAGELFF,TGTGCCAGCAGCACCGCCCTCTCAGCCGGGGAGCTGTTTTTT